The present entry profiles one T cell receptor (beta chain) with its context. Unexposed donor CD4+ T cells date from about 2011-2018, before the COVID-19 pandemic. Germline V gene data show CDR1 as SGHDT and CDR2 as YYEEEE. The CDR3 extends over 16 amino acids. Trimming took 5 bases from V and 5 from J; bases not matched to a gene: 12. The data stem from a study of CD4 T cells in relation to SARS-CoV-2 and coronaviruses. Naive and memory CD4+ T cell DNA was deep-sequenced without culture. The data were produced by immunoSEQ multiplex PCR, yet TCRdb's version contains in-frame clones alone and is incomplete. This sample yields about 65,000 clones, of which about 87% are seen a single time; around 1.7% belongs to the top ten.

Sequenced input: memory CD4+ T cells from PBMCs. This chain joins TRBV5-6 and TRBJ1-5, with 8 bases identical to TRBD1. This TCR was recovered from a human donor in good health. For the CDR3, the DNA is TGTGCCAGCAGAATGGACAGGGAGCTTTTGGATCAGCCCCAGCATTTT. It translates to CASRMDRELLDQPQHF.